The source of this T cell receptor (beta chain) is a study of Graves' ophthalmopathy and Graves' hyperthyroidism. Findings of the study overall: Sensitivity of 85% to 90% and specificity of 70% to 84% were achieved when a 13-signature model separated ophthalmopathy from stable hyperthyroidism.

RNA transcripts yielded amplified TCR beta CDR3 regions. The first-round RT-PCR employed HTBI primers together with the Qiagen OneStep RT-PCR kit. A multiplex PCR was then performed as the second round. TCRdb re-analysed the multiplex PCR reads in MiXCR, keeping a single row per CDR3 protein. In the table there are 600,000 to 950,000 distinct CDR3 sequences, 40% of which are singletons. In donors with ophthalmopathy, activity was moderate-to-severe, with CAS ≥3, NOSPECS ≥4 and duration under 3 months. This clonotype came up many times. Its specificity is unknown. This clonotype was sampled from an adult man with Graves' ophthalmopathy. The sample consisted of peripheral blood.

The CDR3: CASSIGGFDSPLHF. CDR3 DNA: TGTGCCAGTAGTATAGGGGGATTTGATTCACCCCTCCACTTT. The chain employs TRBV19 and TRBJ1-6; D not resolved. Germline V lookup: CDR1 LNHDA, CDR2 SQIVND (reference sequence). CDR3 length equals 14 residues. V was trimmed by 1 base and J by 8 bases, leaving 9 bases between them.